This is a list of T cell receptor beta chains from one sample in a study of cytomegalovirus exposure and HLA in healthy donors. The assay was immunoSEQ multiplex PCR, and TCRdb's table has in-frame clones only and misses some. The sample consists of around 160,000 clones, 75% to 90% of them appearing once. The specimen sequenced was PBMCs. Receptors originate from a human donor in good health. CDR3s include the opening cysteine and the closing phenylalanine or tryptophan. The D gene is left open where the match is weak. The size entry is marked missing in some rows and otherwise reads once, few, many or a size class.

.	TRBJ2-7	13	.	TRBV19	TGTGCCAGTAGTATGACAGGGAGGTACGAGCAGTACTTC	CASSMTGRYEQYF
.	TRBJ2-7	15	TRBD1	TRBV18	TGTGCCAGCTCACCTCCGGGACAGGCTGACTACGAGCAGTACTTC	CASSPPGQADYEQYF
.	TRBJ2-3	15	TRBD1	TRBV6-5	TGTGCCAGCAGCCTTGGGACAGTAAGCACAGATACGCAGTATTTT	CASSLGTVSTDTQYF
.	TRBJ2-7	15	TRBD1	TRBV19	TGTGCCAGTAGTACCGAGGGACAGGAAGGCTACGAGCAGTACTTC	CASSTEGQEGYEQYF
few	TRBJ2-5	14	.	TRBV2	TGTGCCAGCAGTTCCGACAGGTCTCAAGAGACCCAGTACTTC	CASSSDRSQETQYF
few	TRBJ2-3	14	TRBD1	TRBV27	TGTGCCAGCAGCCCGGGACAGCGGAGAGATACGCAGTATTTT	CASSPGQRRDTQYF
.	TRBJ2-1	16	TRBD2	TRBV10-3	TGTGCCATCACGAGCGGGGGGCCTAACTCCTACAATGAGCAGTTCTTC	CAITSGGPNSYNEQFF
few	TRBJ1-2	13	.	TRBV29-1	TGCAGCGTGACTGGGAGGCTATCTTTTGGCTACACCTTC	CSVTGRLSFGYTF
.	TRBJ1-2	12	TRBD1	TRBV19	TGTGCCAGTAGTAAAACAGGGGGCGGCTACACCTTC	CASSKTGGGYTF
.	TRBJ1-3	16	.	TRBV5-6	TGTGCCAGCAGCTTGGCGCAGGGCCGCTCTGGAAACACCATATATTTT	CASSLAQGRSGNTIYF
once	TRBJ1-1	16	.	TRBV4-3	TGCGCCAGCAGCCAAGATCGCGGGGGATTGAACACTGAAGCTTTCTTT	CASSQDRGGLNTEAFF
few	TRBJ2-1	14	TRBD2	TRBV19	TGTGCCAGTAGTGAGACTAGCGGGATCGATGAGCAGTTCTTC	CASSETSGIDEQFF
few	TRBJ2-3	16	TRBD2	TRBV2	TGTGCCAGCAGTTTCCCAGATAGCGGGGTTTGGGATACGCAGTATTTT	CASSFPDSGVWDTQYF
.	TRBJ2-7	13	.	TRBV6-5	TGTGCCAGCAGTTACGACGGTCCGGGCGAGCAGTACTTC	CASSYDGPGEQYF
few	TRBJ2-2	15	.	TRBV5-1	TGCGCCAGCAGCTTGGAGGGGTGGAACACCGGGGAGCTGTTTTTT	CASSLEGWNTGELFF
.	TRBJ2-2	16	TRBD2	TRBV25-1	TGTGCCAGCAGTGAATCTTCGGGGGGAAACACCGGGGAGCTGTTTTTT	CASSESSGGNTGELFF
.	TRBJ2-1	14	TRBD2	TRBV27	TGTGCCAGCGGGGTAGCGGGGGGTTTTGATGAGCAGTTCTTC	CASGVAGGFDEQFF
.	TRBJ1-5	13	.	TRBV2	TGTGCCAGCAAGGGGGATAGCAATCAGCCCCAGCATTTT	CASKGDSNQPQHF
few	TRBJ1-4	15	TRBD1	TRBV5-1	TGCGCCAGCAGCTTCGAGGGACAGGGGAATGAAAAACTGTTTTTT	CASSFEGQGNEKLFF
few	TRBJ1-2	16	.	TRBV7-2	TGTGCCAGCAGCTTAGCCACAGCATGGGAGACCTATGGCTACACCTTC	CASSLATAWETYGYTF
once	TRBJ1-1	13	.	TRBV18	TGTGCCAGCTCCCAGGGGTCGTTAACTGAAGCTTTCTTT	CASSQGSLTEAFF
.	TRBJ1-2	17	TRBD1	TRBV4-1	TGCGCCAGCAGCCAGGTTGCCGGGGACAGGGGGCTTCATGGCTACACCTTC	CASSQVAGDRGLHGYTF
.	TRBJ2-7	13	TRBD1	TRBV2	TGTGCCAGTGCCGGACAGGGTGGGTACGAGCAGTACTTC	CASAGQGGYEQYF
.	TRBJ1-2	14	.	TRBV6-6	TGTGCCAGCAGTTACTCTACCCCGAGGGATGGCTACACCTTC	CASSYSTPRDGYTF
.	TRBJ2-7	16	TRBD2	TRBV7-2	TGTGCCAGCAGCCCTAGAGGTAGCGGGGGAAGCTATGAGCAGTACTTC	CASSPRGSGGSYEQYF
few	TRBJ2-1	12	.	TRBV5-1	TGCGCCAGCGGAGAAACAGGGTCTGAGCAGTTCTTC	CASGETGSEQFF
.	TRBJ2-3	15	.	TRBV7-7	TGTGCTAGCAGCTTAGGTGGGGCTGGGGCAGATACGCAGTATTTT	CASSLGGAGADTQYF
.	TRBJ2-2	16	TRBD1	TRBV5-1	TGCGCCAGCAGCTTGGGGGGACAGGGGAACACCGGGGAGCTGTTTTTT	CASSLGGQGNTGELFF
.	TRBJ1-1	13	.	TRBV7-2	TGTGCCAGCAGCCAAACGGTGAACACTGAAGCTTTCTTT	CASSQTVNTEAFF
.	TRBJ1-4	15	.	TRBV11-2	TGTGCCAGCAGCTTATACGGATTGGAGAATGAAAAACTGTTTTTT	CASSLYGLENEKLFF
.	TRBJ2-7	14	.	TRBV5-1	TGCGCCAGCAGCTTGGACTCAGGGATCGACGAGCAGTACTTC	CASSLDSGIDEQYF
.	TRBJ2-1	13	TRBD2	TRBV6-5	TGTGCCAGCAGTCCTGTAGCGGGGAATGAGCAGTTCTTC	CASSPVAGNEQFF
.	TRBJ2-7	15	TRBD2	TRBV18	TGTGCCAGCTCCGGGACTAGCGGGGGTAACTACGAGCAGTACTTC	CASSGTSGGNYEQYF
.	TRBJ1-6	15	.	TRBV2	TGTGCCAGCAGCCAGACGGGGGCCTATAATTCACCCCTCCACTTT	CASSQTGAYNSPLHF
.	TRBJ1-5	15	.	TRBV11-3	TGTGCCAGCAGCACCGGGACTGGGAAAGAACAGCCCCAGCATTTT	CASSTGTGKEQPQHF
.	TRBJ1-4	17	.	TRBV5-1	TGCGCCAGCAGCTTGGGTCTAGGGACTGCAACTAATGAAAAACTGTTTTTT	CASSLGLGTATNEKLFF
.	TRBJ2-3	19	TRBD2	TRBV9	TGTGCCAGCAGCGTAGTCCCTAGCGGGGGGGATCTACTCACAGATACGCAGTATTTT	CASSVVPSGGDLLTDTQYF
once	TRBJ1-1	13	.	TRBV6-5	TGTGCCAGCAGACCGTACACAGACACTGAAGCTTTCTTT	CASRPYTDTEAFF
.	TRBJ2-7	11	TRBD1	TRBV5-6	TGTGCCAGCAGCGACAGGGACGAGCAGTACTTC	CASSDRDEQYF
.	TRBJ2-5	13	TRBD1	TRBV5-1	TGCGCCAGCAGCACGGGACAGCAAGAGACCCAGTACTTC	CASSTGQQETQYF
.	TRBJ2-1	14	.	TRBV29-1	TGCAGCGTCATGTACCGAGGGAGGAACAATGAGCAGTTCTTC	CSVMYRGRNNEQFF
.	TRBJ2-1	15	TRBD1	TRBV28	TGTGCCAGCAGTTTTAGGGACAGACCTCCAATTCAGCAGTTCTTC	CASSFRDRPPIQQFF
.	TRBJ2-7	15	TRBD1	TRBV13	TGTGCCAGCAGCCACAGGGGGCGTTTCGTCTACGAGCAGTACTTC	CASSHRGRFVYEQYF
.	TRBJ2-3	18	TRBD2	TRBV5-1	TGCGCCAGCAGCTTGGTTCTAGCGGGGGGCACTAGCACAGATACGCAGTATTTT	CASSLVLAGGTSTDTQYF
.	TRBJ2-7	12	.	TRBV6-1	TGTGCCAGCAGTGAAGCGGCCCACGAGCAGTACTTC	CASSEAAHEQYF
.	TRBJ2-1	13	.	TRBV4-3	TGCGCCAGCAGCCAAGAGGCAGGGACAGAGCAGTTCTTC	CASSQEAGTEQFF
.	TRBJ2-3	18	TRBD2	TRBV9	TGTGCCAGCAGCCCTAGCGGGGGGGCGCTGGCGGGCACAGATACGCAGTATTTT	CASSPSGGALAGTDTQYF
.	TRBJ1-5	15	.	TRBV4-1	TGCGCCAGCAGCATGACAGAGAATAGCAATCAGCCCCAGCATTTT	CASSMTENSNQPQHF
.	TRBJ1-1	15	.	TRBV7-2	TGTGCCAGCAGCTTAGCGCCGGGTATGAACACTGAAGCTTTCTTT	CASSLAPGMNTEAFF
.	TRBJ2-7	17	TRBD1	TRBV2	TGTGCCAGCAGTGAAGGTCTTTGGACAGGGACCCCATACGAGCAGTACTTC	CASSEGLWTGTPYEQYF
.	TRBJ2-7	11	.	TRBV7-2	TGTGCCAGCAGCGTCGGCTACGAGCAGTACTTC	CASSVGYEQYF
.	TRBJ2-1	14	.	TRBV30	TGTGCCTGGCACCACAGGGCTATTTACAATGAGCAGTTCTTC	CAWHHRAIYNEQFF